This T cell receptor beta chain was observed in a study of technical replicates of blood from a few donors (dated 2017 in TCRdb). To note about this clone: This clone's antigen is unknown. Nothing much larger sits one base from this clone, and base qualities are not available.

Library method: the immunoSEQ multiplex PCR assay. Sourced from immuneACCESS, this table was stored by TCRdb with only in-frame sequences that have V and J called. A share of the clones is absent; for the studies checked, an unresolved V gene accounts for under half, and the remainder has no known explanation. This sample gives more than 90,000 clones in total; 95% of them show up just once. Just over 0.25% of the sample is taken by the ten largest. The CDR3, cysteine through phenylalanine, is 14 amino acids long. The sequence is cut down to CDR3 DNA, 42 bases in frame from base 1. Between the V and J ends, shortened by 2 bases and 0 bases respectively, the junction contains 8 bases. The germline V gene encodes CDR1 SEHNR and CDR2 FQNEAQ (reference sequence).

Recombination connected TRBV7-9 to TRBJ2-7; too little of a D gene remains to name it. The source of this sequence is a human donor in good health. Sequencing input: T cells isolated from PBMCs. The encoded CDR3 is CASSLMTSSYEQYF. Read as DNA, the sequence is TGTGCCAGCAGCTTAATGACATCCTCCTACGAGCAGTACTTC.